The T cell receptor (beta chain) described here comes from a study of OX40 agonist ivuxolimab in advanced cancers. V was clipped by 0 bases and J by 2 bases, with 10 bases between them. This CDR3 has 15 residues. The V gene's germline CDR1 is SGDLS and CDR2 YYNGEE. Produced via immunoSEQ multiplex PCR; TCRdb's table is partial and in-frame only. The table has more than 45,000 clones, about four fifths seen once; the top ten hold more than 0.9%. Sample: CD4+ or CD8+ T cells sorted from blood, taken in a trial of the OX40 agonist ivuxolimab. The TCR comes from an adult with an advanced solid tumor such as melanoma, head and neck, liver or kidney cancer. This chain links TRBV9 with TRBJ2-3; D gene uncertain. The CDR3: CASSVVGSYTDTQYF. Written as DNA, the CDR3 is TGTGCCAGCAGCGTAGTCGGGTCTTACACAGATACGCAGTATTTT.